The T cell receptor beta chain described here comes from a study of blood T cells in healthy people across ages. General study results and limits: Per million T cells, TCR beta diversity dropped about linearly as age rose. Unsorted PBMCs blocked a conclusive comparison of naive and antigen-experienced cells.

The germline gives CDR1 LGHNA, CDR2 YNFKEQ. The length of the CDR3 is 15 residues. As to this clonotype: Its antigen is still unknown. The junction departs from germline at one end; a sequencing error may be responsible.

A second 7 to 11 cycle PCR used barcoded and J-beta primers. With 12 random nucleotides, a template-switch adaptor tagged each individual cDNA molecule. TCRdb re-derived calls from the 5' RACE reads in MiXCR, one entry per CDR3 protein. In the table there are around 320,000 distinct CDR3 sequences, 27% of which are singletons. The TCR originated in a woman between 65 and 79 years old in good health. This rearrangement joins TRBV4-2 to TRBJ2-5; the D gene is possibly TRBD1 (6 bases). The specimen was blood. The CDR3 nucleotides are TGTGCCAGCAGCCAAGACTTCAAGGGACAAGAGGCCCAGTACTTC. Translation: CASSQDFKGQEAQYF.